This T cell receptor beta chain was found in a study of long-term antiretroviral therapy in people with HIV. Study-wide points: Post-ART samples showed increased diversity that remained below transplant donor control levels.

Specimens carried about 0.85-10 million cryopreserved PBMC before DNA extraction. Researchers report immunoSEQ v3.0 was run at survey level. Using immunoSEQ multiplex PCR, the repertoire was profiled, and TCRdb retains in-frame clones only, with some absent. This sample yields approximately 35,000 clones, of which around 94% are seen a single time; 3.5% to 4.5% belongs to the top ten. Turning to this clone: Its cognate antigen is unknown.

This TCR was recovered from a woman in her forties or fifties with HIV. This specimen consisted of unsorted PBMCs, obtained around 5.3 years after starting antiretroviral therapy.

DNA for the CDR3: TGTGCCAGCAGTGAATTCGCCCGCGCCAGAAACTATGAGCAGTTCTTC. Protein sequence: CASSEFARARNYEQFF. This rearrangement joins TRBV6-1 to TRBJ2-1; D unclear. CDR1 MNHNS and CDR2 SASEGT come from the germline V gene. Trimming stripped 2 bases from V and 8 bases from J, with 19 bases between. This CDR3 comprises 16 residues.